The clone carrying this TCR beta chain was seen repeatedly, ten times or more. Its antigen is as yet unknown. MiXCR was run by TCRdb on the RACE reads, yielding one entry per CDR3 protein. The sample lists 100,000 or so distinct CDR3 sequences; roughly 9.6% were seen once. This entry comes from a study of human T cells and chemical hapten exposure. Study summary: The patch tests put 0.01% DPC on the skin of the upper back and were read 6 days later. Study-level points and caveats: Expanded TCRs grouped into significantly more large CDR3 similarity clusters than controls produced. After DPC sensitization, TCRs above 1 in 1000 frequency showed no change.

The time point is: patch test 1, 2 weeks after DPC sensitization. As for treatment: therapeutic diphenylcyclopropenone sensitization with weekly scalp DPC. Germline-derived CDR1 and CDR2 are SGHTA and FQGNSA. The CDR3 has 14 amino acids. The V and J ends lost 5 bases and 4 bases respectively, with 14 bases between them. This TCR was recovered from a woman in her thirties or forties with alopecia areata. Some clones in this sample may be carry-over from other donors' samples. The rearrangement joins TRBV7-2 to TRBJ1-2; D is possibly TRBD1 (6 bases). Sequencing used whole blood, obtained in connection with sensitization to the hapten diphenylcyclopropenone (DPC). CDR3 sequence reads: CASSPTGHSYGYTF. The CDR3 DNA reads TGTGCCAGCAGCCCTACGGGACACTCCTATGGCTACACCTTC.